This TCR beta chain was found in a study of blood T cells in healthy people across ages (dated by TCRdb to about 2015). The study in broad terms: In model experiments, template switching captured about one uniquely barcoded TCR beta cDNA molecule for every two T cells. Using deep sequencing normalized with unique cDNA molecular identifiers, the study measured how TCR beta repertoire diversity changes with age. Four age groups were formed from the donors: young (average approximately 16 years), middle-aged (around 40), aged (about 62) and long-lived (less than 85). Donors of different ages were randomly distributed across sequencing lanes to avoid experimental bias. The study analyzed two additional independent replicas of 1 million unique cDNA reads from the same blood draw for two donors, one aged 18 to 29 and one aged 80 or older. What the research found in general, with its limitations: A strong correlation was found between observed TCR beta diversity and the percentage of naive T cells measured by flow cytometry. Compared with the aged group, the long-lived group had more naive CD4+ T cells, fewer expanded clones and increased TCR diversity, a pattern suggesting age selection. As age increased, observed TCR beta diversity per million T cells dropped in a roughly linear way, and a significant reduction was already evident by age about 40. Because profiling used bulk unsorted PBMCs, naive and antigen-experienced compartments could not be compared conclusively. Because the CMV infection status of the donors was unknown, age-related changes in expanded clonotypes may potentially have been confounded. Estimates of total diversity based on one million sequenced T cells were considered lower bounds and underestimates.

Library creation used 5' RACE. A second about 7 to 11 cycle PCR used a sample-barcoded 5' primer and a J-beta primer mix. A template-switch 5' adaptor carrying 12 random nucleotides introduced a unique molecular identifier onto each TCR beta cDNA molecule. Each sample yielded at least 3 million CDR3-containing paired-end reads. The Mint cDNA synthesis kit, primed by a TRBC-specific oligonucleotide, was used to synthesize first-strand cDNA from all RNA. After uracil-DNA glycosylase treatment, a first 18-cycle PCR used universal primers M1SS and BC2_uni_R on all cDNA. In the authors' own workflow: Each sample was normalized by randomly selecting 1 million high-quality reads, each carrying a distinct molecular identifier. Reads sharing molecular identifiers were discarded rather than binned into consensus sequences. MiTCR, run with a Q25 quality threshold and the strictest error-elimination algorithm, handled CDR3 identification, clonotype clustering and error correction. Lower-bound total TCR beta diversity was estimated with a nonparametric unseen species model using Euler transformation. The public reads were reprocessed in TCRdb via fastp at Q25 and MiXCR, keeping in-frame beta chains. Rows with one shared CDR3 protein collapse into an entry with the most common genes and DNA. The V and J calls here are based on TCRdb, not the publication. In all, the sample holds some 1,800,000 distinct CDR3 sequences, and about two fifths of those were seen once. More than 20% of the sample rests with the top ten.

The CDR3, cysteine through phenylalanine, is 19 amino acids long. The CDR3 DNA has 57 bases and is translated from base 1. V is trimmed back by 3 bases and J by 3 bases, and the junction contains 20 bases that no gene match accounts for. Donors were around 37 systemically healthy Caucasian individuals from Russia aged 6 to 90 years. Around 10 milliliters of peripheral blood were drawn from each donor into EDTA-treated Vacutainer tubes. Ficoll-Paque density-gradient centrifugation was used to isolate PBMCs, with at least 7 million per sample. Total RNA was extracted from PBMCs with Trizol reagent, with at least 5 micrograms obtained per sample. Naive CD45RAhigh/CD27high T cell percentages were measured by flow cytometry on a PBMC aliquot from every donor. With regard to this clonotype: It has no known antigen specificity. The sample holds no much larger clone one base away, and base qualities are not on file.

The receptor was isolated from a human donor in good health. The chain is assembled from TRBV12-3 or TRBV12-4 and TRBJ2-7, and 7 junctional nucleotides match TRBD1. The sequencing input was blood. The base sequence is TGTGCCAGCAGTTTTTGGGCGTGGAAGACAGGGATCTTTTTCTACGAGCAGTACTTC. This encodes CASSFWAWKTGIFFYEQYF.